Listed below are T cell receptor beta chains from one sample, sequenced in a study of CD8 T cells in Susac syndrome. TCRdb called the immunoSEQ multiplex PCR reads again in MiXCR, with one record for every CDR3 protein. The table includes about 120,000 distinct CDR3 sequences, around 93% detected once. Input material: CD8+ T cells from PBMCs. These receptors were collected from a human donor in good health. CDR3s include the opening cysteine and the closing phenylalanine or tryptophan. D genes are given only for firm matches. Clone size is not always given. Where it is, it says once, few, many or a class for expanded clones.

size	V	D	J	CDR3	DNA
-	TRBV20-1	TRBD1	TRBJ2-5	CRPTGTGSETQYF	TGCAGGCCCACCGGGACAGGGTCGGAGACCCAGTACTTC
-	TRBV9	TRBD2	TRBJ2-3	CASSAASGGTTDTQYF	TGTGCCAGCAGCGCGGCGTCGGGGGGAACAACAGATACGCAGTATTTT
-	TRBV6-2/TRBV6-3	-	TRBJ2-2	CASSPYGTPNTGELFF	TGTGCCAGCAGTCCCTACGGGACACCCAACACCGGGGAGCTGTTTTTT
-	TRBV12-3/TRBV12-4	-	TRBJ1-4	CASSPPGLKKEKLFF	TGTGCCAGCAGCCCCCCAGGGCTGAAGAAGGAAAAACTGTTTTTT
-	TRBV3-1	TRBD1	TRBJ2-5	CASRLGTGGQYQETQYF	TGTGCCAGCAGGCTTGGGACAGGGGGCCAGTACCAAGAGACCCAGTACTTC
-	TRBV19	-	TRBJ2-1	CASSPGFYNEQFF	TGTGCCAGTAGTCCGGGTTTCTACAATGAGCAGTTCTTC
-	TRBV10-3	TRBD1	TRBJ2-7	CAISPPTGTGAYEQYF	TGTGCCATCAGTCCACCTACCGGGACAGGAGCCTACGAGCAGTACTTC
few	TRBV25-1	-	TRBJ2-7	CASSDRVPYEQYF	TGTGCCAGCAGTGACAGGGTTCCTTACGAGCAGTACTTC
once	TRBV7-3	-	TRBJ1-5	CASAKPRLSGMQPQHF	TGTGCCAGCGCCAAGCCGAGACTTTCGGGTATGCAGCCCCAGCATTTT
-	TRBV11-3	-	TRBJ2-7	CASSRARDEQYF	TGTGCCAGCAGCCGTGCAAGGGACGAGCAGTACTTC
-	TRBV7-3	-	TRBJ1-6	CASSRTVRDSPLHF	TGTGCCAGCAGTCGGACGGTTAGGGATTCACCCCTCCACTTT
-	TRBV4-3	TRBD1	TRBJ1-5	CASSQQTGFNQPQHF	TGCGCCAGCAGCCAACAGACAGGGTTCAATCAGCCCCAGCATTTT
-	TRBV7-2	-	TRBJ1-1	CASSVDGASTEAFF	TGTGCCAGCAGCGTCGATGGGGCCAGCACTGAAGCTTTCTTT
-	TRBV30	-	TRBJ1-1	CAWGSLNTEAFF	TGTGCCTGGGGAAGCCTGAACACTGAAGCTTTCTTT
-	TRBV28	-	TRBJ2-2	CASWLAGPPKGELFF	TGTGCCAGCTGGCTGGCTGGACCCCCCAAGGGGGAGCTGTTTTTT
-	TRBV6-7	-	TRBJ2-1	CASSPVREQFF	TGTGCCAGCAGCCCCGTCCGGGAGCAGTTCTTC
-	TRBV18	-	TRBJ2-2	CASSPRGNRANTGELFF	TGTGCCAGCTCACCTCGGGGGAACAGAGCGAACACCGGGGAGCTGTTTTTT
-	TRBV5-6	-	TRBJ1-2	CASSLGPENYGYTF	TGTGCCAGCAGCTTGGGCCCGGAGAACTATGGCTACACCTTC
-	TRBV23-1	-	TRBJ1-2	CASSPQAWGDGYTF	TGCGCCAGCAGTCCCCAGGCGTGGGGGGATGGCTACACCTTC
-	TRBV20-1	-	TRBJ1-1	CSASPASTADTEAFF	TGCAGTGCTTCCCCGGCCTCGACGGCGGACACTGAAGCTTTCTTT
-	TRBV7-2	TRBD1	TRBJ1-4	CASSLGDRGGKLFF	TGTGCCAGCAGCTTAGGGGACAGGGGTGGAAAACTGTTTTTT
-	TRBV29-1	-	TRBJ1-2	CSVEAVSTNYGYTF	TGCAGCGTTGAGGCTGTCAGTACTAACTATGGCTACACCTTC
-	TRBV6-5	TRBD2	TRBJ2-7	CATQGLAFYEQYF	TGTGCCACCCAAGGACTAGCATTCTACGAGCAGTACTTC
-	TRBV7-8	-	TRBJ2-5	CASSFGLAVETQYF	TGTGCCAGCAGCTTTGGGCTAGCTGTAGAGACCCAGTACTTC
-	TRBV2	TRBD2	TRBJ2-1	CASGRESNEQFF	TGTGCCAGCGGGCGGGAGTCTAATGAGCAGTTCTTC
-	TRBV7-9	-	TRBJ1-2	CASSSGLGYTF	TGTGCCAGCAGCTCGGGACTGGGCTACACCTTC
-	TRBV20-1	-	TRBJ1-5	CSATRAAGRTNQPQHF	TGCAGTGCTACCAGGGCGGCAGGGAGGACCAATCAGCCCCAGCATTTT
few	TRBV13	TRBD2	TRBJ2-7	CASSFDQREGSYEQYF	TGTGCCAGCAGCTTTGATCAGCGGGAAGGATCCTACGAGCAGTACTTC
-	TRBV6-2/TRBV6-3	-	TRBJ2-1	CASRLDGPDNEQFF	TGTGCCAGCAGACTAGACGGGCCGGACAATGAGCAGTTCTTC
-	TRBV7-9	TRBD1	TRBJ1-6	CASSPRGDSPLHF	TGTGCCAGCAGCCCCAGGGGGGATTCACCCCTCCACTTT
-	TRBV5-1	-	TRBJ2-7	CASSRDPYGPYEQYF	TGCGCCAGCAGCCGCGACCCTTACGGACCCTACGAGCAGTACTTC
-	TRBV24-1	-	TRBJ2-3	CATSDGAEKSTDTQYF	TGTGCCACCAGTGATGGAGCGGAAAAATCCACAGATACGCAGTATTTT
-	TRBV20-1	-	TRBJ1-1	CSAREGTEAFF	TGCAGTGCTAGGGAGGGCACTGAAGCTTTCTTT
-	TRBV29-1	TRBD1	TRBJ1-2	CSVDRQGAYGYTF	TGCAGCGTTGATAGACAGGGGGCCTATGGCTACACCTTC
-	TRBV7-9	TRBD2	TRBJ2-1	CASSAGDEQFF	TGTGCCAGCAGCGCGGGGGATGAGCAGTTCTTC
-	TRBV6-2/TRBV6-3	TRBD1	TRBJ2-2	CASTLGQGLTGELFF	TGTGCCAGCACATTAGGACAGGGCCTCACCGGGGAGCTGTTTTTT
-	TRBV20-1	-	TRBJ2-7	CSAKPGRASYEQYF	TGCAGTGCTAAGCCCGGGAGAGCCTCCTACGAGCAGTACTTC
-	TRBV7-3	TRBD1	TRBJ1-2	CASSPTPGGPYGYTF	TGTGCCAGCAGCCCGACTCCAGGGGGCCCCTATGGCTACACCTTC
-	TRBV7-8	TRBD1	TRBJ1-3	CASSAGTGTGNTIYF	TGTGCCAGCAGCGCAGGGACAGGGACTGGAAACACCATATATTTT
-	TRBV11-3	TRBD2	TRBJ2-1	CASSPTSGRLGEQFF	TGTGCCAGCAGCCCCACTAGCGGGAGGCTCGGTGAGCAGTTCTTC
-	TRBV7-6	TRBD2	TRBJ2-3	CASSPLAGVLDTQYF	TGTGCCAGCAGCCCCCTAGCGGGGGTATTAGATACGCAGTATTTT
-	TRBV9	-	TRBJ2-1	CASSVPGIEQFF	TGTGCCAGCAGCGTACCCGGGATTGAGCAGTTCTTC
-	TRBV5-4	TRBD1	TRBJ1-1	CASSLQGQRNTEAFF	TGTGCCAGCAGCTTACAGGGACAGAGAAACACTGAAGCTTTCTTT
-	TRBV24-1	-	TRBJ2-3	CATSDYRTDTQYF	TGTGCCACCAGTGATTACCGCACAGATACGCAGTATTTT
-	TRBV6-2/TRBV6-3	TRBD2	TRBJ2-1	CASTLGGNEQFF	TGTGCCAGCACCTTGGGAGGGAATGAGCAGTTCTTC
-	TRBV7-9	TRBD1	TRBJ1-2	CASSAQGDDGYTF	TGTGCCAGCAGCGCACAGGGGGACGACGGCTACACCTTC
once	TRBV7-2	-	TRBJ2-7	CASSYQVHEQYF	TGTGCCAGCAGCTATCAGGTCCACGAGCAGTACTTC
-	TRBV9	-	TRBJ2-7	CASSGGGQIYEQYF	TGTGCCAGCAGCGGGGGGGGCCAAATCTACGAGCAGTACTTC
-	TRBV6-2/TRBV6-3	-	TRBJ1-1	CASTLTIGLGSGTGMNTEAFF	TGTGCCAGCACCCTAACTATCGGGTTGGGATCGGGGACGGGGATGAACACTGAAGCTTTCTTT
-	TRBV6-2/TRBV6-3	-	TRBJ2-1	CASSYSPRQLRASRDEQFF	TGTGCCAGCAGTTACTCTCCTAGACAACTAAGAGCCTCTCGGGATGAGCAGTTCTTC